These 32 T cell receptor beta chains were sequenced from one sample in a study of blood T cell repertoires in COVID-19. Data came from immunoSEQ multiplex PCR; TCRdb stores just in-frame clones and leaves some out. This sample yields hundreds of thousands of clones, of which roughly 81% are seen a single time; about 0.93% belongs to the top ten. Sequenced material: peripheral blood. The receptors were sampled from a man aged 35 to 55 with acute or convalescent COVID-19.

V and J are TRBV2 and TRBJ2-2, with a tentative D call TRBD1 (6 bases). V was pared by 2 bases and J by 4 bases, with 8 bases between. The CDR3 spans 14 residues. Germline CDR1 reads SNHLY; CDR2 reads FYNNEI. CDR3 loop: CASSETGTTGELFF. CDR3 in DNA: TGTGCCAGCAGTGAAACAGGGACCACCGGGGAGCTGTTTTTT. Based on the CDR3 plus reference TRBV2 and TRBJ2-2, the full variable domain is EPEVTQTPSHQVTQMGQEVILRCVPISNHLYFYWYRQILGQKVEFLVSFYNNEISEKSEIFDDQFSVERPDGSNFTLKIRSTKLEDSAMYFCASSETGTTGELFFGEGSRLTVL.

This clone has only a few counts. The chain has TRBV4-2 and TRBJ1-1, with 7 bases that match TRBD1. Germline CDR1 reads LGHNA; CDR2 reads YNFKEQ. J lost 4 bases, V lost 2 bases, and 4 bases had no gene match. The CDR3 runs to 14 residues. In DNA, the CDR3 is TGTGCCAGCAGCCAATACAACAGGGGCACTGAAGCTTTCTTT. Protein: CASSQYNRGTEAFF.

CDR3 DNA: TGTGCCAGCAGCTTGCCAGGGGGATTTGAAAAACTGTTTTTT. Protein: CASSLPGGFEKLFF. The V and J genes are TRBV5-5 and TRBJ1-4; 7 positions match TRBD1. This CDR3 has 14 amino acids. Germline CDR1 is SGHKS and CDR2 is YYEKEE (reference sequence). The trim removed 1 base at V and 7 bases at J, leaving 4 bases unmatched.

CDR3 sequence: CASSQDAGRNQPQHF. The CDR3, as DNA: TGTGCCAGCAGCCAAGACGCGGGGAGGAATCAGCCCCAGCATTTT. This sequence joins TRBV3-1 (or the pseudogene TRBV3-2) and TRBJ1-5; D gene unclear. CDR3 length equals 15 residues. Germline CDR1 is LGHDT and CDR2 is YNNKEL (reference sequence). Between the trimmed V and J ends, which lost 0 bases and 4 bases, there was a span of 10 bases.

This clone was detected a few times. This rearrangement joins TRBV5-6 to TRBJ1-6, with D unresolved. The germline gives CDR1 SGHDT, CDR2 YYEEEE. The CDR3 totals 12 residues. Trimming cost V 0 bases and J 11 bases, with 6 bases left between them. The CDR3 nucleotides are TGTGCCAGCAGCTTGGATCTTGCACCCCTCCACTTT. This encodes CASSLDLAPLHF.

The chain recombines TRBV15 with TRBJ2-1, with a tentative D call TRBD2 (6 bases). The germline CDR1 and CDR2 sequences are LNHNV and YYDKDF (reference sequence). V was clipped by 0 bases and J by 6 bases, with 24 bases between them. The CDR3 covers 19 residues. The CDR3 reads CATSRDIMGGRGASNEQFF. The CDR3 DNA is TGTGCCACCAGCAGAGATATTATGGGGGGACGTGGAGCAAGCAATGAGCAGTTCTTC.

The rearrangement joins TRBV18 to TRBJ2-3; no reliable D call. Trimming stripped 0 bases from V and 4 bases from J, with 11 bases between. CDR3 length: 15 amino acids. From germline, CDR1 is KGHSH and CDR2 LQKENI. CDR3 amino acids: CASSPPNLGADTQYF. The CDR3 bases are TGTGCCAGCTCACCACCGAACTTGGGCGCAGATACGCAGTATTTT.

This clone was counted a few times. V usage is TRBV10-3 and J usage is TRBJ2-5, with 7 positions matching TRBD1. Germline V lookup: CDR1 ENHRY, CDR2 SYGVKD. The CDR3 length is 15 residues. After removal of 3 bases from V and 2 bases from J, the junction contained 6 bases not matched to a gene. The CDR3 reads CAISDSGTAQETQYF. The DNA of the CDR3 is TGTGCCATCAGTGATTCTGGGACAGCACAAGAGACCCAGTACTTC.

V gene TRBV19 combines with J gene TRBJ1-1; weak D call: TRBD1 (6 bases). CDR1 and CDR2 (germline): LNHDA, SQIVND (reference sequence). CDR3 length: 16 residues. Trimming took off 5 bases at V and 1 base at J, with 17 bases between the two ends. This CDR3 reads CASSVGQTGTNTEAFF. CDR3 in DNA: TGTGCCAGTAGTGTAGGTCAAACAGGGACGAACACTGAAGCTTTCTTT.

The chain joins TRBV15 to TRBJ1-4; D gene unclear. The CDR3 covers 15 residues. V was trimmed by 0 bases and J by 0 bases, leaving 5 bases between them. The germline CDR1 and CDR2 sequences are LNHNV and YYDKDF (reference sequence). This CDR3 reads CATSRDSATNEKLFF. In nucleotides, the CDR3 is TGTGCCACCAGCAGAGATAGTGCAACTAATGAAAAACTGTTTTTT.

The genes are TRBV6-2 or TRBV6-3 and TRBJ2-7; 7 bases align to TRBD1. Germline CDR1 MNHEY, CDR2 SVGEGT. J was trimmed by 2 bases and V by 4 bases; bases with no gene match: 11. The CDR3 consists of 16 residues. The CDR3 nucleotides read TGTGCCAGCAGTTTTCAAACAGGGGATGCGGCCTACGAGCAGTACTTC. Its translation: CASSFQTGDAAYEQYF.

V and J are TRBV18 and TRBJ2-1; D gene unclear. CDR3 length: 11 residues. The V gene's germline CDR1 is KGHSH and CDR2 LQKENI. Trimming took off 2 bases at V and 10 bases at J, with 6 bases between the two ends. The CDR3 spells CASSPGLEQFF. The CDR3 nucleotides read TGTGCCAGCTCACCAGGGCTCGAGCAGTTCTTC.

This clone was recorded only once. The rearrangement joins TRBV12-3 or TRBV12-4 to TRBJ1-3; D remains unclear. Trimming took off 7 bases at V and 0 bases at J, with 4 bases between the two ends. This CDR3 has 12 amino acids. Written as DNA, the CDR3 is TGTGCCAGCACTCGCTCTGGAAACACCATATATTTT. This translates into CASTRSGNTIYF.

This clone is a singleton in its sample. J is TRBJ2-2 and V is TRBV7-3, with 10 bases aligning to TRBD1. CDR1 SGHTA and CDR2 FQGTGA come from the germline V gene. V lost 6 bases and J lost 5; bases outside the gene matches: 12. CDR3 size: 17 residues. The CDR3 loop reads CASRPTAGTGETGELFF. The CDR3 region has the DNA TGTGCCAGCAGGCCTACGGCCGGGACAGGGGAAACCGGGGAGCTGTTTTTT.

The CDR3 loop is CASSSGTGVIDTQYF. CDR3 nucleotide sequence: TGTGCCAGCAGCTCAGGGACAGGGGTCATTGATACGCAGTATTTT. The chain carries TRBV7-9 and TRBJ2-3; 10 nucleotides align to TRBD1. This CDR3 has 15 residues. Trimming cost V 4 bases and J 6 bases; bases outside gene matches: 7. In germline, CDR1 is SEHNR, CDR2 FQNEAQ (reference sequence).

The chain employs TRBV4-3 and TRBJ1-5; D may be TRBD1 (5 bases). The CDR3 totals 16 residues. V was shortened by 0 bases and J by 1 base, with 10 bases between the two germline ends. CDR1 is LGHNA, CDR2 YSLEER, per germline. The CDR3 reads CASSQDPGGSNQPQHF. The CDR3 bases are TGCGCCAGCAGCCAAGATCCGGGGGGAAGCAATCAGCCCCAGCATTTT.

This chain joins TRBV5-1 and TRBJ1-3; D not certain. The germline V gene encodes CDR1 SGHRS and CDR2 YFSETQ. The length of the CDR3 is 16 residues. V dropped 0 bases and J dropped 3 bases, with 13 bases sitting between them. CDR3 in amino acids: CASSLGGEPGGNTIYF. The CDR3 DNA reads as TGCGCCAGCAGCTTGGGCGGGGAACCCGGTGGAAACACCATATATTTT. Combining the CDR3 with reference TRBV5-1 and TRBJ1-3 gives the whole variable domain KAGVTQTPRYLIKTRGQQVTLSCSPISGHRSVSWYQQTPGQGLQFLFEYFSETQRNKGNFPGRFSGRQFSNSRSEMNVSTLELGDSALYLCASSLGGEPGGNTIYFGEGSWLTVV.

The V call is TRBV30, the J call TRBJ2-6; 10 nucleotides agree with TRBD2. The ends lost 0 bases at V and 2 bases at J; junction bases unmatched: 4. The CDR3 extends over 17 amino acids. Per germline, CDR1 GTSNPN and CDR2 SVGIG (reference sequence). The CDR3 here is CAWSVERGGPGANVLTF. The CDR3 DNA follows: TGTGCCTGGAGTGTTGAGCGGGGGGGTCCTGGGGCCAACGTCCTGACTTTC.

The chain employs TRBV14 and TRBJ2-1, with TRBD2 matching over 8 bases. The CDR3 is 15 amino acids. J gave up 8 bases and V 5 bases, and 11 bases lay outside the gene matches. Germline V CDR1 and CDR2: SGHDN, FVKESK. CDR3 coding DNA: TGTGCCAGCAGCTACGGGGGGGCCAATTCGGATGAGCAGTTCTTC. Its protein is CASSYGGANSDEQFF.

V gene TRBV5-4 combines with J gene TRBJ2-3; 10 nucleotides match TRBD2. This CDR3 has 17 amino acids. Germline V gene lookup returns CDR1 SGHNT and CDR2 YYREEE (reference sequence). With V trimmed by 5 bases and J by 1 base, 10 bases remained unmatched. This CDR3 reads CASSRRAGGQGTDTQYF. CDR3 nucleotide sequence: TGTGCCAGCAGTCGGAGAGCGGGGGGGCAGGGCACAGATACGCAGTATTTT.

In DNA, the CDR3 is TGTGCCAGCAAGGGGACAGGGGGCCCCCTTACGGGGAATGAGCAGTTCTTC. Amino acid sequence: CASKGTGGPLTGNEQFF. The rearrangement links TRBV27 to TRBJ2-1; 12 positions agree with TRBD1. With 7 bases clipped from V and 7 bases from J, the junction kept 14 bases outside the gene matches. Germline-derived CDR1 and CDR2 are MNHEY and SMNVEV (reference sequence). The CDR3 sequence is 17 residues long.

The DNA of the CDR3 is TGTGCCAGCAACAGAGGACAGATAAATCAGCCCCAGCATTTT. The encoded protein is CASNRGQINQPQHF. The V and J genes are TRBV5-8 and TRBJ1-5; perhaps TRBD1 as D (6 bases). V lost 6 bases and J lost 4, with 14 bases in between. This CDR3 has 14 residues. The V gene's germline CDR1 is SGHTS and CDR2 YDEGEE.

The V call is TRBV5-5, the J call TRBJ1-6; D possibly corresponds to TRBD1 (5 bases). The germline V and J ends were trimmed by 7 bases and 8 bases, with 13 bases remaining between them. CDR1 is SGHKS and CDR2 is YYEKEE in the germline V gene (reference sequence). The CDR3 runs 13 residues. In DNA, the CDR3 is TGTGCCAGCGGCACAGACAGAGATTCACCCCTCCACTTT. Translating gives CASGTDRDSPLHF. Full variable domain (rest looked up from reference TRBV5-5 and TRBJ1-6): DAGVTQSPTHLIKTRGQQVTLRCSPISGHKSVSWYQQVLGQGPQFIFQYYEKEERGRGNFPDRFSARQFPNYSSELNVNALLLGDSALYLCASGTDRDSPLHFGNGTRLTVT.

CDR3 nucleotides: TGTGCCAGTAGTATAAAACCGGGACAGGGGACCGGAGACTACACCTTC. This encodes CASSIKPGQGTGDYTF. The chain uses TRBV19 and TRBJ1-2; TRBD1 matches 10 bases. Germline V gene sequence: CDR1 LNHDA, CDR2 SQIVND (reference sequence). The CDR3 runs to 16 residues. Losses at the gene ends were 2 bases for V and 10 bases for J; bases not matched to a gene: 13.

The genes are TRBV24-1 and TRBJ2-1; 12 bases match TRBD2. Germline CDR1 reads KGHDR; CDR2 reads SFDVKD. This CDR3 region has 16 residues. The J segment lost 4 bases and the V segment lost 3 bases, leaving 3 bases of the junction unmatched. CDR3 loop: CATSDPSGGGYNEQFF. CDR3 in DNA: TGTGCCACCAGTGATCCTAGCGGGGGGGGTTACAATGAGCAGTTCTTC.

This chain joins TRBV29-1 and TRBJ1-2; D might be TRBD1 (5 bases). Germline CDR1 reads SQVTM; CDR2 reads ANQGSEA. V shed 3 bases and J shed 5 bases, with 19 bases lying between them. The CDR3 runs 15 residues. CDR3 bases: TGCAGCGTTGATTCACGGGGGACGGATAAGTATGGCTACACCTTC. This translates into CSVDSRGTDKYGYTF.

This chain connects TRBV15 to TRBJ2-1; a possible D gene is TRBD1 (5 bases). The V gene's germline CDR1 is LNHNV and CDR2 YYDKDF (reference sequence). V was pared by 0 bases and J by 0 bases, with 12 bases between. The CDR3 loop spans 17 amino acids. CDR3 nucleotide sequence: TGTGCCACCAGCAGAGAGAATAGTAGGGGCTCCTACAATGAGCAGTTCTTC. It yields the protein CATSRENSRGSYNEQFF.

The chain joins TRBV6-5 to TRBJ1-2; 8 nucleotides line up with TRBD1. This CDR3 has 15 amino acids. Germline trimming cut 6 bases from V and 4 bases from J; bases unmatched to any gene: 10. Germline V gene data show CDR1 as MNHEY and CDR2 as SVGAGI. The DNA for the CDR3 is TGTGCCAGCAGACCGACGACAGGGGCTTTCTATGGCTACACCTTC. Residues: CASRPTTGAFYGYTF.

The chain carries TRBV2 and TRBJ1-2; 8 positions match TRBD1. Germline values: CDR1 SNHLY, CDR2 FYNNEI. V trimming: 6 bases; J trimming: 6 bases; junction bases outside the gene matches: 9. The CDR3 extends over 14 amino acids. CDR3 sequence: CASSRNTGGDGYTF. In DNA form, the CDR3 reads TGTGCCAGCAGCCGAAATACAGGGGGGGATGGCTACACCTTC.

The chain uses TRBV5-1 and TRBJ1-2; weak D call: TRBD1 (6 bases). The V and J ends lost 3 bases and 2 bases respectively, with 14 bases between them. The CDR3 runs 15 residues. The V gene's germline CDR1 is SGHRS and CDR2 YFSETQ. This CDR3 is CASSWGAQGNYGYTF. The CDR3 DNA reads as TGCGCCAGCAGCTGGGGCGCACAGGGAAACTATGGCTACACCTTC.

J is TRBJ1-5 and V is TRBV15, with a tentative D call TRBD1 (6 bases). The CDR3 is 14 residues long. Germline V gene sequence: CDR1 LNHNV, CDR2 YYDKDF (reference sequence). V shed 6 bases and J shed 4 bases, with 13 bases lying between them. DNA of the CDR3: TGTGCCACCAGACGGGGGGGCGATAATCAGCCCCAGCATTTT. Translating it yields CATRRGGDNQPQHF.

The chain has TRBV6-5 and TRBJ2-7; weak D call: TRBD1 (5 bases). This CDR3 has 11 amino acids. CDR1 and CDR2 from the germline V gene are MNHEY and SVGAGI. Trimming stripped 5 bases from V and 5 bases from J, with 7 bases between. This CDR3 is CASSRQNEQYF. The CDR3 nucleotides read TGTGCCAGCAGTCGACAGAACGAGCAGTACTTC.